The 21 T cell receptor beta chains given below trace back to one sample, sequenced in a study of cytomegalovirus exposure and HLA in healthy donors. This PCR relied on a set of 60 Vbeta primers and 13 Jbeta primers. Clones were sequenced by immunoSEQ multiplex PCR, and TCRdb holds only the in-frame ones, with some missing. The sample records around 130,000 clones, 85% being singletons. The specimen sequenced was PBMCs. Receptor source: a woman younger than 45 in good health and CMV-seropositive.

The rearrangement joins TRBV6-5 to TRBJ1-2; 7 positions match TRBD1. CDR3 length: 15 residues. In germline, CDR1 is MNHEY, CDR2 SVGAGI. With 0 bases clipped from V and 7 bases from J, the junction kept 8 bases outside the gene matches. The CDR3 region is CASSYSYDREGGYTF. DNA for the CDR3: TGTGCCAGCAGTTACTCCTACGACAGGGAAGGTGGCTACACCTTC.

The chain is built from TRBV2 and TRBJ2-7; possibly TRBD1 for D (6 bases). Germline V gene lookup returns CDR1 SNHLY and CDR2 FYNNEI. This CDR3 is 16 amino acids long. Trimming stripped 8 bases from V and 3 bases from J, with 23 bases between. The CDR3 here is CASSLQGRDTGYEQYF. CDR3 coding DNA: TGTGCCAGCTCCCTCCAAGGTAGGGACACTGGCTACGAGCAGTACTTC.

The rearrangement joins TRBV30 to TRBJ2-1; 8 bases agree with TRBD2. V trimming: 5 bases; J trimming: 5 bases; junction bases outside the gene matches: 14. The CDR3 runs to 16 residues. Germline V CDR1 and CDR2: GTSNPN, SVGIG (reference sequence). The CDR3 protein is CAWGRVGSGANNEQFF. The CDR3 DNA sequence: TGTGCCTGGGGGCGGGTAGGTAGCGGGGCTAACAATGAGCAGTTCTTC.

This sequence joins TRBV6-5 and TRBJ1-6; a weak D match, TRBD1 (6 bases). There are 13 residues in the CDR3. Germline CDR1 reads MNHEY; CDR2 reads SVGAGI. The V end was cut by 5 bases, the J end by 8 bases, with 10 bases between. The CDR3: CASSQQGYSPLHF. The CDR3 region has the DNA TGTGCCAGCAGTCAACAGGGTTATTCACCCCTCCACTTT.

V and J are TRBV28 and TRBJ2-7; D ambiguous. V gave up 6 bases and J gave up 0 bases, with 6 bases separating them. Germline V CDR1 and CDR2: MDHEN, SYDVKM. This CDR3 is built from 12 residues. This CDR3 reads CASSVYSYEQYF. CDR3 in DNA: TGTGCCAGCAGCGTCTACTCCTACGAGCAGTACTTC.

The V gene is TRBV4-1, the J gene TRBJ1-2, with D perhaps TRBD1 (6 bases). The CDR3 is made up of 13 amino acids. Deletions cut 0 bases from V and 8 bases from J, with 10 bases between. CDR1 is MGHRA and CDR2 is YSYEKL in the germline V gene. The CDR3 reads CASSQDWGGGYTF. DNA for the CDR3: TGCGCCAGCAGCCAAGATTGGGGGGGCGGCTACACCTTC.

The rearrangement uses TRBV4-2 and TRBJ1-5; unclear D gene. The germline V and J ends were trimmed by 0 bases and 4 bases, with 4 bases remaining between them. Germline V lookup: CDR1 LGHNA, CDR2 YNFKEQ. This CDR3 is 13 amino acids long. The CDR3: CASSQDQNQPQHF. For the CDR3, the DNA is TGTGCCAGCAGCCAAGACCAGAATCAGCCCCAGCATTTT.

This chain joins TRBV6-5 and TRBJ2-1, with D perhaps TRBD1 (6 bases). The V end was cut by 5 bases, the J end by 2 bases, with 13 bases between. The CDR3 loop spans 15 amino acids. Germline assignment: CDR1 MNHEY and CDR2 SVGAGI. CDR3 loop: CASSPTGFTYNEQFF. The CDR3 bases are TGTGCCAGCAGTCCGACAGGTTTCACCTACAATGAGCAGTTCTTC.

The gene calls are TRBV28 and TRBJ1-1; D is unresolved. V was clipped by 7 bases and J by 2 bases, with 11 bases between them. CDR1 is MDHEN and CDR2 is SYDVKM in the germline V gene. CDR3 length: 13 amino acids. Written as DNA, the CDR3 is TGTGCCAGCACCGCAGCGGATAACACTGAAGCTTTCTTT. It yields the protein CASTAADNTEAFF.

V and J are TRBV5-4 and TRBJ1-6; D is possibly TRBD1 (5 bases). Germline V CDR1 and CDR2: SGHNT, YYREEE (reference sequence). The CDR3 has 14 amino acids. V lost 4 bases and J lost 10, with 15 bases in between. The CDR3 DNA reads TGTGCCAGCAGCGTTGATGGGGGGAACTCACCCCTCCACTTT. Translated: CASSVDGGNSPLHF.

CDR3 residues: CASSPDSYGYTF. The CDR3 DNA reads TGTGCCAGCAGCCCTGACTCATATGGCTACACCTTC. The genes are TRBV9 and TRBJ1-2; D is unclear. This CDR3 spans 12 amino acids. Trimming cost V 4 bases and J 5 bases, with 9 bases left between them. CDR1 is SGDLS, CDR2 YYNGEE, per germline.

The chain carries TRBV6-5 and TRBJ2-7, with 8 bases fitting TRBD2. After removal of 2 bases from V and 4 bases from J, the junction contained 7 bases not matched to a gene. Germline lookup yields CDR1 MNHEY and CDR2 SVGAGI. This CDR3 contains 15 residues. In nucleotides, the CDR3 is TGTGCCAGCAGTTACGACGGGAGGGCCGGGTACGAGCAGTACTTC. It is translated as CASSYDGRAGYEQYF.

This clone was recorded a few times. The rearrangement links TRBV19 to TRBJ2-3; possible D gene TRBD2, 6 bases. Trimming shortened V by 6 bases and J by 6 bases, and 16 bases separated the two germline ends. The CDR3 covers 14 residues. Looked up from germline, CDR1 is LNHDA and CDR2 is SQIVND (reference sequence). The CDR3 nucleotides are TGTGCCAGTAGCCCACTAGGTGGGAGGGATACGCAGTATTTT. Amino acids: CASSPLGGRDTQYF.

The CDR3 here is CASSTQGVDSPLHF. CDR3 in DNA: TGTGCCAGCAGTACACAGGGGGTAGACTCACCCCTCCACTTT. The chain is built from TRBV27 and TRBJ1-6; 8 nucleotides agree with TRBD1. The CDR3 spans 14 residues. The germline CDR1 and CDR2 sequences are MNHEY and SMNVEV (reference sequence). Unmatched junction bases numbered 7, after V lost 5 bases and J lost 10 bases.

This clone appeared a single time. V gene TRBV6-5 combines with J gene TRBJ2-3; D possibly corresponds to TRBD2 (6 bases). CDR3 length equals 13 residues. CDR1 and CDR2 from the germline V gene are MNHEY and SVGAGI. The V gene lost 4 bases and the J gene lost 5 bases, with 10 bases spanning the gap. The CDR3 loop reads CASSLPGGDTQYF. CDR3 sequence (DNA): TGTGCCAGCAGTTTACCCGGGGGAGATACGCAGTATTTT.

This clone was detected a few times. The rearrangement links TRBV28 to TRBJ2-2; TRBD2 might be the D (6 bases). V was cut by 11 bases and J by 3 bases, with 10 bases left in between. CDR1 is MDHEN and CDR2 is SYDVKM in the germline V gene. This CDR3 region has 12 residues. CDR3 coding DNA: TGTGCCGGGTTAGCGGACACCGGGGAGCTGTTTTTT. Translating it yields CAGLADTGELFF.

The chain carries TRBV29-1 and TRBJ1-1; D gene ambiguous. V dropped 6 bases and J dropped 3 bases, with 11 bases sitting between them. The CDR3 extends over 12 amino acids. Germline CDR1 SQVTM, CDR2 ANQGSEA. The CDR3 nucleotides are TGCAGCGTGTCGGGGAGGGACACTGAAGCTTTCTTT. Its protein is CSVSGRDTEAFF.

This chain joins TRBV18 and TRBJ1-4, with 8 bases identical to TRBD1. The germline V gene encodes CDR1 KGHSH and CDR2 LQKENI. The CDR3 consists of 16 residues. Losses at the gene ends were 4 bases for V and 0 bases for J; bases not matched to a gene: 4. In DNA form, the CDR3 reads TGTGCCAGCTCACGTGGACAGGGCTCAACTAATGAAAAACTGTTTTTT. This translates into CASSRGQGSTNEKLFF.

The genes are TRBV5-1 and TRBJ2-7, with D possibly being TRBD1 (5 bases). The V gene's germline CDR1 is SGHRS and CDR2 YFSETQ. This CDR3 has 13 residues. The V end was cut by 0 bases, the J end by 7 bases, with 11 bases between. Written as DNA, the CDR3 is TGCGCCAGCAGCTTGGGACAGTTGGGGGAGCAGTACTTC. Protein product: CASSLGQLGEQYF. The full variable domain, in which reference TRBV5-1 and TRBJ2-7 provide the parts outside the CDR3, is KAGVTQTPRYLIKTRGQQVTLSCSPISGHRSVSWYQQTPGQGLQFLFEYFSETQRNKGNFPGRFSGRQFSNSRSEMNVSTLELGDSALYLCASSLGQLGEQYFGPGTRLTVT.

V gene TRBV2 combines with J gene TRBJ1-2; no firm D call. Germline loops: CDR1 SNHLY, CDR2 FYNNEI. The CDR3 is 10 residues long. V gave up 6 bases and J gave up 7 bases, with 6 bases separating them. This CDR3 is CASSVVGYTF. The CDR3 nucleotides are TGTGCCAGCAGCGTAGTTGGCTACACCTTC.

V usage is TRBV5-1 and J usage is TRBJ2-3; 8 positions agree with TRBD2. This CDR3 has 15 residues. Germline V gene data show CDR1 as SGHRS and CDR2 as YFSETQ. V lost 4 bases and J lost 5; bases outside the gene matches: 9. The CDR3 is CASSPGGHGIDTQYF. CDR3 in DNA: TGCGCCAGCAGCCCGGGGGGGCACGGGATAGATACGCAGTATTTT.